This T cell receptor beta chain derives from a study of blood T cells in healthy people across ages. This clonotype was seen a few times. Antigen: not known. The use of a sample-barcoded 5' primer and a J-beta primer mix characterized a second PCR of roughly 7 to 12 cycles. TCRdb independently ran MiXCR on the 5' RACE reads; one entry per CDR3 protein. The table shows about 680,000 distinct CDR3 sequences, with more than 40% occurring only once. Overall study results and limits: Diversity estimates drawn from one million T cells were deemed underestimates. Per million T cells, the diversity of TCR beta decreased roughly linearly as age advanced. Not knowing donor CMV status may have confounded expanded clonotype changes.

Isolation of PBMCs gave at least 6.5 million cells per sample. Sequenced material: blood. The receptor's source is a woman in her sixties or seventies in good health.

The CDR3 sequence: CASSQGVQSTDTQYF. DNA for the CDR3: TGCGCCAGCAGCCAAGGGGTTCAAAGCACAGATACGCAGTATTTT. This sequence joins TRBV4-3 and TRBJ2-3, with D unresolved. The CDR3 contains 15 residues. Trimming stripped 1 base from V and 0 bases from J, with 8 bases between. Germline CDR1 is LGHNA and CDR2 is YSLEER.